The 11 T cell receptor beta chains given below trace back to one sample, sequenced in a study of blood T cell repertoires in COVID-19. The data were produced by immunoSEQ multiplex PCR, yet TCRdb's version contains in-frame clones alone and is incomplete. The sample records approximately 220,000 clones, around 83% being singletons. The sequenced sample was PBMCs or T cells enriched from blood (not recorded which). These receptors were obtained from a woman in her thirties or forties who had recovered from COVID-19.

The V call is TRBV19, the J call TRBJ1-1; D remains unclear. Germline V CDR1 and CDR2: LNHDA, SQIVND (reference sequence). CDR3 size: 14 residues. V was trimmed by 8 bases and J by 0 bases, leaving 13 bases between them. The CDR3 loop reads CASGSRAMNTEAFF. CDR3 in DNA: TGTGCCAGTGGGTCGAGGGCCATGAACACTGAAGCTTTCTTT.

V and J are TRBV11-3 and TRBJ2-5, with a tentative D call TRBD2 (6 bases). The V gene's germline CDR1 is SGHNT and CDR2 YENEEA. Trimming removed 3 bases from V and 4 bases from J, with 9 bases in between. The CDR3 contains 13 residues. The CDR3 DNA reads TGTGCCAGCAGCTTCGGGGGAGGAGAGACCCAGTACTTC. This sequence encodes CASSFGGGETQYF.

The V gene is TRBV9, the J gene TRBJ1-6; a possible D gene is TRBD1 (5 bases). Germline CDR1 SGDLS, CDR2 YYNGEE. Trimming shortened V by 0 bases and J by 7 bases, and 11 bases separated the two germline ends. This CDR3 comprises 15 residues. CDR3 sequence reads: CASSVGDSPNSPLHF. The DNA for the CDR3 is TGTGCCAGCAGCGTAGGTGACAGTCCCAATTCACCCCTCCACTTT.

This clone was found a few times. The chain is built from TRBV20-1 and TRBJ1-2; D is perhaps TRBD1 (5 bases). Germline CDR1 and CDR2: DFQATT and SNEGSKA (reference sequence). Trimming pared 3 bases from V and 8 bases from J, leaving 22 bases between. The CDR3 extends over 15 amino acids. CDR3 residues: CSASGAAPMKRGYTF. In DNA, the CDR3 is TGCAGTGCTAGTGGGGCAGCTCCTATGAAACGGGGCTACACCTTC.

The rearrangement uses TRBV2 and TRBJ1-2; no reliable D call. Germline lookup yields CDR1 SNHLY and CDR2 FYNNEI. This CDR3 has 11 residues. V shed 6 bases and J shed 4 bases, with 6 bases lying between them. The chain's CDR3 is CASSHSYGYTF. The CDR3 nucleotides read TGTGCCAGCAGCCACAGCTATGGCTACACCTTC.

The V call is TRBV4-1, the J call TRBJ2-7; D may be TRBD2 (5 bases). Germline V gene data show CDR1 as MGHRA and CDR2 as YSYEKL. This CDR3 is built from 13 residues. V gave up 4 bases and J gave up 3 bases, with 10 bases separating them. The CDR3 nucleotides read TGCGCCAGCAGCCTCGGACTCAACTACGAGCAGTACTTC. Translated, it gives CASSLGLNYEQYF.

The gene calls are TRBV4-1 and TRBJ1-4, with TRBD1 matching over 7 bases. CDR3 length: 18 residues. Trimming at V came to 3 bases and at J to 0 bases, leaving 10 bases not matched to a gene. Germline CDR1 and CDR2: MGHRA and YSYEKL. This chain's CDR3 is CASSHYRGKKATNEKLFF. Written as DNA, the CDR3 is TGCGCCAGCAGCCACTACAGGGGAAAGAAGGCAACTAATGAAAAACTGTTTTTT.

The table lists this clone with a count of one. The chain uses TRBV30 and TRBJ1-5; 9 bases are a match to TRBD1. Germline values: CDR1 GTSNPN, CDR2 SVGIG (reference sequence). J lost 3 bases, V lost 3 bases, and 6 bases had no gene match. CDR3 length: 15 residues. The CDR3 sequence is CAWSTQGAINQPQHF. The CDR3 DNA follows: TGTGCCTGGAGCACACAGGGGGCGATCAATCAGCCCCAGCATTTT. The complete variable domain, with remaining parts taken from reference TRBV30 and TRBJ1-5, reads SQTIHQWPATLVQPVGSPLSLECTVEGTSNPNLYWYRQAAGRGLQLLFYSVGIGQISSEVPQNLSASRPQDRQFILSSKKLLLSDSGFYLCAWSTQGAINQPQHFGDGTRLSIL.

This rearrangement joins TRBV4-1 to TRBJ2-1; a possible D gene is TRBD2 (6 bases). Germline values: CDR1 MGHRA, CDR2 YSYEKL. The CDR3 spans 16 residues. Trimming removed 0 bases from V and 7 bases from J, with 16 bases in between. The CDR3: CASSQESSASGNEQFF. The CDR3 DNA reads TGCGCCAGCAGCCAAGAGTCTAGCGCATCGGGGAATGAGCAGTTCTTC.

The chain recombines TRBV7-2 with TRBJ2-7; D remains ambiguous. Germline V lookup: CDR1 SGHTA, CDR2 FQGNSA. This CDR3 region has 14 residues. With 1 base removed from V and 6 bases from J, the gap between germline ends came to 13 bases. The DNA of the CDR3 is TGTGCCAGCAGCTTAGAACTTGTCTCAGGCGAGCAGTACGTC. Translating gives CASSLELVSGEQYV.

V is TRBV5-1 and J is TRBJ2-7; TRBD1 matches 7 bases. The CDR3 extends over 15 amino acids. Germline CDR1 and CDR2: SGHRS and YFSETQ. V lost 1 base and J lost 3; bases outside the gene matches: 7. DNA of the CDR3: TGCGCCAGCAGCTTGATAACAGGGGTTAGCTACGAGCAGTACTTC. Amino acid sequence: CASSLITGVSYEQYF. The full variable domain, with the rest looked up from reference TRBV5-1 and TRBJ2-7, is KAGVTQTPRYLIKTRGQQVTLSCSPISGHRSVSWYQQTPGQGLQFLFEYFSETQRNKGNFPGRFSGRQFSNSRSEMNVSTLELGDSALYLCASSLITGVSYEQYFGPGTRLTVT.